Listed here are 3 T cell receptor beta chains from one sample, sequenced in a study of blood T cell repertoires in COVID-19. The data were produced by immunoSEQ multiplex PCR, yet TCRdb's version contains in-frame clones alone and is incomplete. The sample contains approximately 240,000 clones, under 90% of which appear only once. The sequenced sample consisted of peripheral blood. All receptors derive from a woman over 75 with active or convalescent COVID-19.

This chain connects TRBV25-1 to TRBJ1-2; no clear D. There are 13 residues in the CDR3. V dropped 5 bases and J dropped 2 bases, with 9 bases sitting between them. The germline V gene has CDR1 MGHDK and CDR2 SYGVNS. As DNA, the CDR3 is TGTGCCAGCAGTACACAGAGAAACTATGGCTACACCTTC. Translation: CASSTQRNYGYTF.

Points on this clone: This sample also contains other DNA sequences that code for the same CDR3. J is TRBJ2-5 and V is TRBV5-4; 14 bases line up with TRBD2. This CDR3 has 16 residues. Per germline, CDR1 SGHNT and CDR2 YYREEE (reference sequence). After removal of 3 bases from V and 2 bases from J, the junction contained 3 bases not matched to a gene. CDR3 residues: CASSSGLAGGQETQYF. CDR3 DNA sequence: TGTGCCAGCAGCTCCGGACTAGCGGGGGGACAAGAGACCCAGTACTTC.

The chain joins TRBV28 to TRBJ1-4; D is unresolved. V dropped 7 bases and J dropped 4 bases, with 10 bases sitting between them. The CDR3 covers 13 residues. The germline V gene has CDR1 MDHEN and CDR2 SYDVKM. CDR3 coding DNA: TGTGCCAGCATGGACTTCCTTAATGAAAAACTGTTTTTT. Protein sequence: CASMDFLNEKLFF.